These T cell receptor beta chains were read from a single sample in a study of Tregs in tolerant kidney transplant recipients. The repertoire was sequenced with immunoSEQ multiplex PCR; TCRdb's copy has only in-frame clones and lacks some. The sample has some 80,000 clones, roughly 98% seen once. This specimen consisted of CD4+ T cells from blood, obtained before the transplant. Source of these receptors: a human donor who received a combined kidney and bone marrow transplant. The CDR3 runs from the conserved cysteine through the conserved F or W. The D gene is left open where the match is weak.

TRBJ1-2 | TRBV18 | NA | CASSPAGGASIYGYTF
TRBJ1-1 | TRBV27 | NA | CASSPPGRVTEAFF
TRBJ1-1 | TRBV20-1 | NA | CSVPGDTEAFF
TRBJ1-2 | TRBV18 | TRBD1 | CASSSRGLGYGYTF
TRBJ2-4 | TRBV10-2 | TRBD1 | CASSEADRGTFIAKNIQYF
TRBJ2-7 | TRBV18 | TRBD2 | CASSPVRLAGGNEQYF
TRBJ2-5 | TRBV27 | NA | CASSLMFRWETQYF
TRBJ2-7 | TRBV11-2 | NA | CASSWNLDRSKTNEQYF
TRBJ2-1 | TRBV6-5 | NA | CATTSGLFYNEQFF
TRBJ1-5 | TRBV6-1 | NA | CASSGGVTVSAQHF
TRBJ2-5 | TRBV7-2 | TRBD2 | CATTLRLAGVGETQYF
TRBJ2-2 | TRBV19 | NA | CASNPGVGTGELFF
TRBJ2-7 | TRBV7-8 | TRBD2 | CASSLGLAAPGPYEQYF
TRBJ2-1 | TRBV4-2 | NA | CASSQDRGALNNEQFF
TRBJ2-2 | TRBV7-3 | NA | CASSPNPPGGNTGELFF
TRBJ2-2 | TRBV2 | TRBD1 | CASRTGSAGELFF
TRBJ1-2 | TRBV5-6 | TRBD1 | CASSSRDRGPFYYFGYTF
TRBJ2-7 | TRBV7-2 | TRBD2 | CASSWGLAGEGSDEQYF
TRBJ2-1 | TRBV6-5 | NA | CASSRGNGDEQFF
TRBJ2-3 | TRBV7-3 | TRBD2 | CASSLMPGGGDTQYF
TRBJ2-7 | TRBV19 | TRBD2 | CASSISSGRYEQYF
TRBJ1-5 | TRBV4-1 | NA | CASSQVGHQPQHF
TRBJ2-1 | TRBV27 | TRBD2 | CASSLSGLVGPEQFF
TRBJ1-2 | TRBV6-5 | NA | CASSSTVRAPNYGYTF
TRBJ1-1 | TRBV11-3 | NA | CASSLSGKNTEAFF
TRBJ2-5 | TRBV30 | NA | CAWSGLAFETQYF
TRBJ1-3 | TRBV4-3 | TRBD1 | CASSHFPRGGTVKLISGNTIYF